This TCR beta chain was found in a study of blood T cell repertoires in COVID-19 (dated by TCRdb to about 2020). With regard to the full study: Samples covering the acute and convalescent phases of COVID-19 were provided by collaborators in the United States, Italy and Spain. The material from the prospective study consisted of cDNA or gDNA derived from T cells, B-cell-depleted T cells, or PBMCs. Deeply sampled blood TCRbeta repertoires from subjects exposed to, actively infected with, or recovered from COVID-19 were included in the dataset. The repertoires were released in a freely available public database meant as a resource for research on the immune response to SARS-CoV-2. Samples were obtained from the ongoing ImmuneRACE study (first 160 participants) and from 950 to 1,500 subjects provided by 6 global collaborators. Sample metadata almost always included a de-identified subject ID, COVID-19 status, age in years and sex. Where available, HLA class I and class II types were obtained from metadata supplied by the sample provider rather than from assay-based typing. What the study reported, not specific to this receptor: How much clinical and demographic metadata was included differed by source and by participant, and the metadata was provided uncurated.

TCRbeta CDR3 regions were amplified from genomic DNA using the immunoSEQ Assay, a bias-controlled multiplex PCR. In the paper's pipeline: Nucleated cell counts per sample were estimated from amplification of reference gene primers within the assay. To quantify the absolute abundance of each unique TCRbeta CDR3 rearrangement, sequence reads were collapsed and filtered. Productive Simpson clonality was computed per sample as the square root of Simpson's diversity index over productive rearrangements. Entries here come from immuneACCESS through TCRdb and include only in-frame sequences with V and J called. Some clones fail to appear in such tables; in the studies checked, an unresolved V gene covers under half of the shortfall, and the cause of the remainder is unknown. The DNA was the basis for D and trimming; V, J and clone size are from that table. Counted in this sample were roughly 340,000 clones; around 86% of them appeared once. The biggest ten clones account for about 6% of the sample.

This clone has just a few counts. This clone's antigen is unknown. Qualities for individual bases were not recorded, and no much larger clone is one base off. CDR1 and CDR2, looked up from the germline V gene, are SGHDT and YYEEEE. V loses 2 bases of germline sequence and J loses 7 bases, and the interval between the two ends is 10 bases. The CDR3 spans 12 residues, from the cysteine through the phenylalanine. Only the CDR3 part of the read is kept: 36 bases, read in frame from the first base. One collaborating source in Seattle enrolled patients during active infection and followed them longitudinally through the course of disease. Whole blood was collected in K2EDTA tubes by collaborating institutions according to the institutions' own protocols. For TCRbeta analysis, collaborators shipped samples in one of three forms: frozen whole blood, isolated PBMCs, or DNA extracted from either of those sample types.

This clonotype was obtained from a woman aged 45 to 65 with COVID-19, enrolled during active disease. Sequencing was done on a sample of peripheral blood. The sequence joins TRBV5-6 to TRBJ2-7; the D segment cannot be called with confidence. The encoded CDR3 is CASSFPQSEQYF. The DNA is TGTGCCAGCAGCTTTCCCCAGTCGGAGCAGTACTTC.